A selection of T cell receptor beta chains follows, all from one sample in a study of blood T cell repertoires in COVID-19. Clones were read by immunoSEQ multiplex PCR, and TCRdb kept only the in-frame ones, dropping some. The sample has 400,000 or so clones, about nine tenths seen once. The sequencing sample was made of PBMCs or T cells enriched from blood (not recorded which). These receptors came from a man aged 18 to 30 who had recovered from COVID-19. CDR3s include the opening cysteine and the closing phenylalanine or tryptophan. A D gene is named only where the DNA matches it firmly. Part of the rows lack a size; the others show once, few, many or a class for expanded clones.

CDR3 protein,CDR3 DNA,clone size,V gene,D gene,J gene
CASSEVQGVLYGYTF,TGTGCCAGCAGTGAAGTACAGGGGGTACTGTATGGCTACACCTTC,.,TRBV6-1,TRBD1,TRBJ1-2
CAISESRGGTEAFF,TGTGCCATCAGTGAGTCGAGAGGGGGCACTGAAGCTTTCTTT,.,TRBV10-3,.,TRBJ1-1
CASSVGPGLAEEQYF,TGTGCCAGCAGCGTAGGTCCAGGACTAGCGGAGGAGCAGTACTTC,.,TRBV9,TRBD2,TRBJ2-7
CASSPGTFGNTIYF,TGTGCCAGCAGCCCTGGGACATTTGGAAACACCATATATTTT,.,TRBV11-2,.,TRBJ1-3
CASSEAETGGNPIYF,TGTGCCAGCAGTGAAGCGGAGACAGGGGGCAACCCCATATATTTT,.,TRBV6-1,TRBD1,TRBJ1-3
CSARQGNTGELFF,TGCAGCGCAAGACAGGGAAACACCGGGGAGCTGTTTTTT,.,TRBV29-1,TRBD1,TRBJ2-2
CAGWDSLTGELFF,TGTGCCGGCTGGGACTCACTAACCGGGGAGCTGTTTTTT,.,TRBV6-5,.,TRBJ2-2
CAIMRAREAGELFF,TGTGCCATCATGCGCGCTCGGGAAGCCGGGGAGCTGTTTTTT,once,TRBV10-3,.,TRBJ2-2
CASSFAGGSSPLHF,TGCGCCAGCAGCTTTGCAGGGGGCAGTTCACCCCTCCACTTT,once,TRBV5-1,TRBD1,TRBJ1-6
CASSYGAGNSPLHF,TGTGCCAGCAGTTACGGGGCAGGGAATTCACCCCTCCACTTT,.,TRBV6-5,.,TRBJ1-6
CASSLVSGGQPQHF,TGTGCCAGCAGCTTAGTTTCAGGGGGTCAGCCCCAGCATTTT,.,TRBV7-9,TRBD1,TRBJ1-5
CAISSGLAGGTNTGELFF,TGTGCCATCAGCTCCGGACTAGCGGGGGGGACAAACACCGGGGAGCTGTTTTTT,.,TRBV10-3,TRBD2,TRBJ2-2
CASSLSILQGSYNEQFF,TGCGCCAGCAGCTTGTCTATTCTTCAGGGGTCCTACAATGAGCAGTTCTTC,.,TRBV5-1,.,TRBJ2-1
CASSLAGGQGRAGELFF,TGTGCCAGCAGCCTAGCGGGGGGACAGGGAAGAGCCGGGGAGCTGTTTTTT,once,TRBV27,TRBD2,TRBJ2-2
CASSPRTGARLPLHF,TGTGCCAGCAGCCCCCGTACAGGGGCACGACTTCCCCTCCACTTT,once,TRBV21-1,.,TRBJ1-6
CASRTGTGDYEQYF,TGTGCCAGCAGAACTGGGACAGGGGACTACGAGCAGTACTTC,.,TRBV6-5,TRBD1,TRBJ2-7
CASSLVSKGALNSPLHF,TGTGCCAGCAGCTTAGTATCAAAGGGGGCGCTTAACTCACCCCTCCACTTT,once,TRBV7-2,TRBD1,TRBJ1-6
CSVDKGGEQYF,TGCAGCGTTGATAAAGGCGGGGAGCAGTACTTC,.,TRBV29-1,.,TRBJ2-7
CASSMATGELFF,TGTGCCAGTAGTATGGCAACCGGGGAGCTGTTTTTT,once,TRBV19,.,TRBJ2-2
CASSLGGEEQYF,TGTGCCAGCAGCCTCGGGGGGGAAGAGCAGTACTTC,.,TRBV7-9,TRBD2,TRBJ2-7
CASSFHQDRGAIEAFF,TGTGCCAGCAGTTTCCATCAGGACAGGGGGGCTATTGAAGCTTTCTTT,.,TRBV27,TRBD1,TRBJ1-1
CASRSDSFKTPLHF,TGTGCCAGCCGGTCGGACAGCTTTAAGACACCCCTCCACTTT,.,TRBV4-2,.,TRBJ1-6
CASSGGIYTDTQYF,TGCGCCAGCAGCGGAGGGATCTACACAGATACGCAGTATTTT,.,TRBV5-1,.,TRBJ2-3
CASSQRVHRGYTF,TGTGCCAGCAGCCAAAGGGTCCACAGGGGCTACACCTTC,.,TRBV3-1/TRBV3-2,.,TRBJ1-2
CASSLQGITGELFF,TGTGCCAGCAGCTTACAGGGAATCACCGGGGAGCTGTTTTTT,.,TRBV11-1,.,TRBJ2-2